The clone carrying this TCR beta chain showed up just a few times. The sample is drawn from a study of response to subunit inactivated influenza vaccine. MiXCR was run by TCRdb on the RT-PCR reads, yielding one entry per CDR3 protein. The data show around 250,000 distinct CDR3 sequences, more than 9% seen once. The material was non-naive T cells sorted from PBMCs, obtained around two weeks before vaccination. The source is a man between 45 and 60 years old who received an inactivated influenza vaccine.

The CDR3 sequence: CASSQGPSPWGTDTQYF. In DNA form, the CDR3 reads TGCGCCAGCAGCCAAGGCCCCAGCCCCTGGGGCACAGATACGCAGTATTTT. This chain joins TRBV4-3 and TRBJ2-3; D gene unclear. The CDR3 consists of 17 residues. V shed 1 base and J shed 1 base, with 15 bases lying between them. CDR1 and CDR2 from the germline V gene are LGHNA and YSLEER.